This TCR beta chain was recorded in a study of glioma-infiltrating T cells. Study at large: Around 1 million peripheral T cells were targeted at about 4- to 11-fold coverage.

Regarding this clonotype: Its target is not known.

Study-wide results and limits: Gliomas, especially low-grade, showed above-expected tissue-blood divergence; non-neoplastic patients showed below. A blood CDR3 motif signature was depleted in highly divergent patients.

The V gene's germline CDR1 is SGHNT and CDR2 YYREEE (reference sequence). CDR3 length: 14 amino acids. Trimming cost V 1 base and J 6 bases, with 12 bases left between them. The iRepertoire nested amplicon-rescue multiplex PCR amplified TCR alpha and beta CDR3s from RNA. TCRdb reanalysed the multiplex PCR reads using MiXCR and keeps one entry per CDR3 protein. The repertoire consists of 400,000 or so distinct CDR3 sequences, with more than 35% occurring once and the leading ten covering 9.5% to 15%. The chain links TRBV5-4 to TRBJ2-3, with D possibly matching TRBD2 (5 bases). The receptor was isolated from a human donor with low-grade glioma or glioblastoma, undergoing nonglioma brain surgery, or in good health (not recorded which). Source material: glioma tissue, nonneoplastic brain tissue, or PBMCs (not recorded which). The CDR3 protein is CASSLIRSGDTQYF. The CDR3 DNA is TGTGCCAGCAGCTTGATACGGAGCGGCGATACGCAGTATTTT.